This T cell receptor (beta chain) was sequenced in a study of blood T cell repertoires in COVID-19. Libraries were prepared by immunoSEQ multiplex PCR; TCRdb keeps only in-frame clonotypes and omits some of them. The sample holds 450,000 to 500,000 clones, about nine tenths seen once. Germline CDR1 SNHLY, CDR2 FYNNEI. This CDR3 has 19 residues. Trimming removed 10 bases from V and 5 bases from J; junction bases left unmatched: 21. The TCR sequence derives from a woman aged 18-29 years who had recovered from COVID-19. The specimen was PBMCs or T cells enriched from blood (not recorded which). The chain combines TRBV2 with TRBJ2-3, with 13 nucleotides matching TRBD2. The CDR3 loop is CAMTAGLAGELRYVDTQYF. CDR3 coding DNA: TGTGCCATGACCGCCGGACTAGCGGGGGAGCTCCGCTATGTAGATACGCAGTATTTT. Variable domain in full (rest from reference TRBV2 and TRBJ2-3): EPEVTQTPSHQVTQMGQEVILRCVPISNHLYFYWYRQILGQKVEFLVSFYNNEISEKSEIFDDQFSVERPDGSNFTLKIRSTKLEDSAMYFCAMTAGLAGELRYVDTQYFGPGTRLTVL.